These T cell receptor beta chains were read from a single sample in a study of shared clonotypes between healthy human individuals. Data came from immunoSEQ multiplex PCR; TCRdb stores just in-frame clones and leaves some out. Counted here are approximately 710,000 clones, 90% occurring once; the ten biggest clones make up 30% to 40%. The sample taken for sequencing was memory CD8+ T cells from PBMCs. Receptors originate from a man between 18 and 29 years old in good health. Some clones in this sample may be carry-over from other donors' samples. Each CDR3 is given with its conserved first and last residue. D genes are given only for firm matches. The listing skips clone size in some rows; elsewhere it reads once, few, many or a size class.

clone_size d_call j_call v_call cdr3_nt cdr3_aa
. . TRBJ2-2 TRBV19 TGTGCCAGTAAGGATGGCGGGGAGCTGTTTTTT CASKDGGELFF
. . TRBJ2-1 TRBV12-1 TGTGCCAGCAGCCCCGGGGGTAGCGGGATCAATGAGCAGTTCTTC CASSPGGSGINEQFF
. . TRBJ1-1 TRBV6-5 TGTGCCATCAGTCGGGACACTATGAACACTGAAGCTTTCTTT CAISRDTMNTEAFF
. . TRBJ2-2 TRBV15 TGTGCCACCAGCAGAGAAGTTGGAATCAACACCGGGGAGCTGTTTTTT CATSREVGINTGELFF
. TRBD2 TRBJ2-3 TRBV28 TGTGCCAGCAGTTCCAAATACGGGACTAGCGGGAGGGTCTGGGCAGATACGCAGTATTTT CASSSKYGTSGRVWADTQYF
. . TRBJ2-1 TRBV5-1 TGCGCCAGCAGCTTTGCCACCCTCTACAATGAGCAGTTCTTC CASSFATLYNEQFF
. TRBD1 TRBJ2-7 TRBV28 TGTGCCAGCAGTTTAAAATCCCGGACAGGGTACTACGAGCAGTACTTC CASSLKSRTGYYEQYF
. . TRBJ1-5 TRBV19 TGTGCCAGTAGTTATCGACACTTAGATAGCAATCAGCCCCAGCATTTT CASSYRHLDSNQPQHF
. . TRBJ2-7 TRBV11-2 TGTGCCAGCTCCTACCGACGGGTGCGGGCGGCCTACGAGCAGTACTTC CASSYRRVRAAYEQYF
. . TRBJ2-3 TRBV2 TGTGCCAGCATGAGGGGGGCAAGCACAGATACGCAGTATTTT CASMRGASTDTQYF
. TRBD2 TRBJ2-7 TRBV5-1 TGCGCCAGCAGCTTGGACCGCGGGAGAGCCCACGAGCAGTACTTC CASSLDRGRAHEQYF
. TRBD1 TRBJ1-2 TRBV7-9 TGTGCCAGCAGCGCGGGACAGGGGGGAGTGGTTGGCTACACCTTC CASSAGQGGVVGYTF
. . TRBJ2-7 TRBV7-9 TGTGCCAGCCAGCGACCCGGCGCCTACGAGCAGTACTTC CASQRPGAYEQYF
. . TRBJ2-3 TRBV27 TGTGCCAGCAGTTGGGTGGACCCAAGGACTACAGATACGCAGTATTTT CASSWVDPRTTDTQYF
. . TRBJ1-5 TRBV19 TGTGCCAGTAGACATTGGGAGGGGGACGGTCAGCCCCAGCATTTT CASRHWEGDGQPQHF
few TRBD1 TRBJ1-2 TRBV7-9 TGTGCCAGCAGCCCGCCCAGGGGGCCTAGGAGCGGCTACACCTTC CASSPPRGPRSGYTF
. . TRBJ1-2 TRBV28 TGTGCCAGCAAAGAGGCCAGCTATGGCTACACCTTC CASKEASYGYTF
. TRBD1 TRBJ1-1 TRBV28 TGTGCCAGCAGTTTTTACGACAGGGAAGGGTGCACTGAAGCTTTCTTT CASSFYDREGCTEAFF
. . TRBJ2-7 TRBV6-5 TGTGCCAGCAGTCCGTCCAGGGGGGGGATTAACGAGCAGTACTTC CASSPSRGGINEQYF
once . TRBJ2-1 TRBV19 TGTGCCAGTAGTAGTAAAAGCGGGTTCAATGAGCAGTTCTTC CASSSKSGFNEQFF
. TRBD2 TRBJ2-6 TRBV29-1 TGCAGCGTGTCGGGGGGGTCGGCTGGGGCCAACGTCCTGACTTTC CSVSGGSAGANVLTF
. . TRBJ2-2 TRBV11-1 TGTGCCAGCAGCTCCTCGACTAGATCCGCCGGGGAGCTGTTTTTT CASSSSTRSAGELFF